Listed here are 27 T cell receptor beta chains from one sample, sequenced in a study of regulatory T cells in long-lasting Graves disease. This sample's time point: newly diagnosed GD, antithyroid drugs for less than 3 months. The authors made the TCR library using RNA they extracted from PBMCs. The TCR beta library used iRepertoire HTBI primers with Arm-PCR amplification of CDR3. One entry per CDR3 protein results from TCRdb running MiXCR on the multiplex PCR reads. There are 350,000 to 550,000 distinct CDR3 sequences in the sample; 15% occur only once, and roughly 17% lies in the top ten. Another study also made use of these data, one on T cells in Graves' hyperthyroidism and ophthalmopathy.

This sample comprised peripheral blood mononuclear cells (PBMCs), obtained at new diagnosis, from a patient treated with antithyroid drugs. These receptors all stem from a woman in her 30s with Graves disease.

This clonotype has at least ten counts. This rearrangement joins TRBV28 to TRBJ2-1, with unresolved D. Trimming left V 5 bases short and J 7 bases short, with 6 bases between. The CDR3 extends over 11 amino acids. The germline CDR1 and CDR2 sequences are MDHEN and SYDVKM. The CDR3 region has the DNA TGTGCCAGCAGTCATAGAAATGAGCAGTTCTTC. It codes for CASSHRNEQFF.

The gene calls are TRBV11-2 and TRBJ2-2, with 7 bases aligning to TRBD2. CDR1 is SGHAT, CDR2 FQNNGV, per germline. Trimming removed 3 bases from V and 3 bases from J; junction bases left unmatched: 7. The CDR3 runs to 16 residues. The CDR3 is CASSFGLVADTGELFF. The CDR3 nucleotides are TGTGCCAGCAGCTTTGGACTAGTTGCCGACACCGGGGAGCTGTTTTTT.

This sequence joins TRBV30 and TRBJ2-1; D remains ambiguous. CDR3 size: 11 residues. Germline assignment: CDR1 GTSNPN and CDR2 SVGIG (reference sequence). V was cut by 0 bases and J by 9 bases, with 6 bases left in between. CDR3 sequence (DNA): TGTGCCTGGAGTGTAAAAACTGAGCAGTTCTTC. Protein product: CAWSVKTEQFF. Drawing the rest from reference TRBV30 and TRBJ2-1, the complete variable domain is SQTIHQWPATLVQPVGSPLSLECTVEGTSNPNLYWYRQAAGRGLQLLFYSVGIGQISSEVPQNLSASRPQDRQFILSSKKLLLSDSGFYLCAWSVKTEQFFGPGTRLTVL.

The sample holds a few counts of this clonotype. This chain connects TRBV9 to TRBJ2-2; TRBD1 agrees at 11 bases. CDR1 is SGDLS, CDR2 YYNGEE, per germline. The trim removed 4 bases at V and 4 bases at J, leaving 6 bases unmatched. The CDR3 totals 16 residues. In DNA, the CDR3 is TGTGCCAGCAGCTGGGCCGGGACAGGGGGCACCGGGGAGCTGTTTTTT. Its translation is CASSWAGTGGTGELFF.

In the case of this clonotype: An end of the junction does not agree with germline; a read error may underlie this. The gene calls are TRBV7-3 and TRBJ2-1; 9 nucleotides agree with TRBD2. Germline-derived CDR1 and CDR2 are SGHTA and FQGTGA. This CDR3 has 15 amino acids. CDR3 sequence reads: CASSFSGSSYDEQFF. In nucleotides, the CDR3 is TGTGCCAGCAGCTTTAGCGGGAGCTCCTACGATGAGCAGTTCTTC.

This clonotype was detected ten times or more. This sequence joins TRBV12-3 or TRBV12-4 and TRBJ1-1; D possibly corresponds to TRBD1 (5 bases). V gave up 6 bases and J gave up 4 bases, with 9 bases separating them. This CDR3 has 12 amino acids. The chain's CDR3 is CASRPGTTEAFF. CDR3 nucleotides: TGTGCCAGCAGACCAGGGACCACTGAAGCTTTCTTT.

This clonotype was detected only a few times. The V and J genes are TRBV20-1 and TRBJ1-1; the D gene is possibly TRBD1 (5 bases). The germline CDR1 and CDR2 sequences are DFQATT and SNEGSKA (reference sequence). The CDR3 spans 14 residues. V lost 0 bases, J lost 1 base, and 9 bases lay in between. CDR3 in DNA: TGCAGTGCTAGAGATCAGGGCGGGAACACTGAAGCTTTCTTT. Translation gives CSARDQGGNTEAFF.

This clonotype has more than one count but fewer than ten. J is TRBJ1-6 and V is TRBV6-1; 11 bases match TRBD1. Germline V gene lookup returns CDR1 MNHNS and CDR2 SASEGT. The CDR3 has 15 residues. Germline trimming cut 6 bases from V and 11 bases from J; bases unmatched to any gene: 9. CDR3 in DNA: TGTGCCAGCAGAGGAGAAGGGACAGGGGGTCCACCCCTCCACTTT. This gives the protein CASRGEGTGGPPLHF.

This clonotype was found many times. V is TRBV11-3 and J is TRBJ1-5, with 9 bases that match TRBD1. CDR3 length: 16 amino acids. The germline CDR1 and CDR2 sequences are SGHNT and YENEEA. Unmatched junction bases numbered 5, after V lost 0 bases and J lost 5 bases. The CDR3 DNA reads as TGTGCCAGCAGCTTAGATAAGACAGGGGGAGATCAGCCCCAGCATTTT. Encoded protein: CASSLDKTGGDQPQHF.

This clonotype was counted at least ten times. The V and J genes are TRBV20-1 and TRBJ2-7; D remains unclear. This CDR3 is 13 amino acids long. The germline V gene has CDR1 DFQATT and CDR2 SNEGSKA (reference sequence). The V and J ends lost 1 base and 3 bases respectively, with 10 bases between them. This CDR3 is CSARGGTYYEQYF. The CDR3 DNA reads as TGCAGTGCTAGAGGAGGCACCTACTACGAGCAGTACTTC.

This clonotype was counted ten times or more. The chain couples TRBV11-2 to TRBJ2-5; 16 positions match TRBD2. Per germline, CDR1 SGHAT and CDR2 FQNNGV. The length of the CDR3 is 19 residues. The J segment lost 3 bases and the V segment lost 4 bases, leaving 11 bases of the junction unmatched. CDR3: CASSSDTTGTSGREETQYF. In nucleotides, the CDR3 is TGTGCCAGCAGCTCAGATACCACCGGGACTAGCGGGAGGGAAGAGACCCAGTACTTC.

This clonotype was seen repeatedly, ten times or more. The V call is TRBV6-5, the J call TRBJ1-2; 7 nucleotides match TRBD1. The CDR3 covers 15 residues. V lost 1 base to trimming and J lost 6 bases; unmatched junction nucleotides: 8. CDR1 and CDR2 (germline): MNHEY, SVGAGI. The CDR3 sequence: CASSYLGTVLHGYTF. CDR3 nucleotide sequence: TGTGCCAGCAGTTACTTAGGGACAGTTCTCCATGGCTACACCTTC.

This clonotype was seen at least ten times. The chain has TRBV6-1 and TRBJ2-7; possibly TRBD1 for D (6 bases). CDR1 and CDR2 from the germline V gene are MNHNS and SASEGT. This CDR3 comprises 14 residues. V lost 6 bases, J lost 2 bases, and 14 bases lay in between. The CDR3 here is CASRGQFPTYEQYF. CDR3 sequence (DNA): TGTGCCAGCAGGGGACAATTCCCTACCTACGAGCAGTACTTC.

This chain links TRBV6-1 with TRBJ2-1, with TRBD2 identical over 13 bases. V trimming: 5 bases; J trimming: 13 bases; junction bases outside the gene matches: 17. Germline CDR1 MNHNS, CDR2 SASEGT. The CDR3 is 17 residues long. The CDR3 bases are TGTGCCAGCAGTCCAAGAGCTGGGACTAGCGGGGTGGGGGAACAGTTCTTC. This sequence encodes CASSPRAGTSGVGEQFF.

This clonotype came up a few times. The chain recombines TRBV6-1 with TRBJ1-5, with 8 bases matching TRBD1. The J segment lost 3 bases and the V segment lost 8 bases, leaving 9 bases of the junction unmatched. The CDR3 covers 15 residues. CDR1 and CDR2 from the germline V gene are MNHNS and SASEGT. The DNA for the CDR3 is TGTGCCAGCGGACCGCTGACAGGGGTCAATCAGCCCCAGCATTTT. This codes for CASGPLTGVNQPQHF.

This clonotype has ten or more counts. The chain combines TRBV28 with TRBJ2-3; D possibly corresponds to TRBD2 (6 bases). V was cut by 5 bases and J by 4 bases, with 22 bases left in between. CDR1 is MDHEN and CDR2 is SYDVKM in the germline V gene. The CDR3 covers 17 residues. The chain's CDR3 is CASSPRSPTGDPDTQYF. DNA of the CDR3: TGTGCCAGCAGTCCCCGAAGTCCTACGGGAGACCCAGATACGCAGTATTTT.

A remark on this clonotype: A much larger clonotype is one base distant, so this may be a read error. The CDR3 sequence: CASSPDGTGVPYEQYF. The CDR3 DNA sequence: TGCGCCAGCAGTCCTGACGGGACAGGGGTTCCCTACGAGCAGTACTTC. This chain uses TRBV5-1 with TRBJ2-7; TRBD1 aligns across 10 bases. Germline V gives CDR1 SGHRS, CDR2 YFSETQ. Trimming took 5 bases from V and 2 from J; bases not matched to a gene: 10. The CDR3 loop spans 16 amino acids.

The chain uses TRBV5-4 and TRBJ1-2; TRBD1 might be the D (6 bases). Deletions cut 0 bases from V and 2 bases from J, with 8 bases between. The CDR3 runs 14 residues. Germline CDR1 SGHNT, CDR2 YYREEE (reference sequence). CDR3 region: CASSLDRENYGYTF. As DNA, the CDR3 is TGTGCCAGCAGCTTGGACAGGGAGAACTATGGCTACACCTTC.

The chain links TRBV11-1 to TRBJ2-2, with D maybe TRBD2 (5 bases). From germline, CDR1 is SGHAT and CDR2 FQDESV (reference sequence). The CDR3 consists of 13 residues. V dropped 5 bases and J dropped 5 bases, with 9 bases sitting between them. The CDR3 is CASSRPGTGELFF. In nucleotides, the CDR3 is TGTGCCAGCAGCCGGCCGGGGACCGGGGAGCTGTTTTTT.

This clonotype was counted at least ten times. The chain uses TRBV5-1 and TRBJ2-7; 8 bases are a match to TRBD2. Germline V lookup: CDR1 SGHRS, CDR2 YFSETQ. The junction had 6 bases not matched to a gene; V was cut back by 5 bases and J by 2 bases. CDR3 length equals 14 residues. CDR3 DNA sequence: TGCGCCAGCAGGCGGGAGGAAGGCCCCTACGAGCAGTACTTC. The encoded protein is CASRREEGPYEQYF.

The chain couples TRBV19 to TRBJ2-7; 8 positions match TRBD2. V shed 5 bases and J 4 bases; nucleotides not matched to a gene: 10. The germline V gene encodes CDR1 LNHDA and CDR2 SQIVND (reference sequence). This CDR3 has 15 residues. CDR3 loop: CASSLYRGGRYEQYF. In DNA, the CDR3 is TGTGCCAGTAGTCTCTACCGGGGGGGCAGATACGAGCAGTACTTC.

This rearrangement joins TRBV2 to TRBJ2-7; 7 nucleotides agree with TRBD2. CDR3 length equals 15 residues. With V trimmed by 6 bases and J by 0 bases, 8 bases remained unmatched. The germline V gene encodes CDR1 SNHLY and CDR2 FYNNEI. The CDR3 DNA sequence: TGTGCCAGCAGGTTACTAGCGACTAGCTCCTACGAGCAGTACTTC. Its translation is CASRLLATSSYEQYF.

This clonotype was seen many times. The chain recombines TRBV20-1 with TRBJ2-1, with 7 bases fitting TRBD2. After removal of 0 bases from V and 4 bases from J, the junction contained 6 bases not matched to a gene. Germline V CDR1 and CDR2: DFQATT, SNEGSKA (reference sequence). The CDR3 is 15 amino acids. CDR3 in amino acids: CSAREGLLAYNEQFF. CDR3 DNA: TGCAGTGCTAGAGAGGGGCTACTAGCGTACAATGAGCAGTTCTTC.

This clonotype was counted at least ten times. The V and J genes are TRBV28 and TRBJ1-1; D call uncertain. Germline loops: CDR1 MDHEN, CDR2 SYDVKM. Trimming removed 8 bases at V and 1 base at J, with 11 bases between. The CDR3 length is 13 residues. The CDR3: CASLPWANTEAFF. The DNA for the CDR3 is TGTGCCAGCCTCCCCTGGGCGAACACTGAAGCTTTCTTT. The full variable domain, with the rest looked up from reference TRBV28 and TRBJ1-1, is DVKVTQSSRYLVKRTGEKVFLECVQDMDHENMFWYRQDPGLGLRLIYFSYDVKMKEKGDIPEGYSVSREKKERFSLILESASTNQTSMYLCASLPWANTEAFFGQGTRLTVV.

This clonotype appeared many times. This chain links TRBV6-2 or TRBV6-3 with TRBJ2-1; D remains unclear. CDR3 length: 13 amino acids. Germline CDR1 MNHEY, CDR2 SVGEGT. Trimming cost V 0 bases and J 4 bases, with 4 bases left between them. CDR3 sequence reads: CASSYSKYNEQFF. The CDR3 region has the DNA TGTGCCAGCAGTTACTCCAAGTACAATGAGCAGTTCTTC.

This chain uses TRBV2 with TRBJ2-7; 10 positions agree with TRBD1. The V gene end was trimmed by 5 bases and the J gene end by 0 bases; junction bases not matched to a gene: 16. Germline assignment: CDR1 SNHLY and CDR2 FYNNEI. The CDR3 consists of 19 residues. CDR3 in amino acids: CASSIYPGTGAVSSYEQYF. In nucleotides, the CDR3 is TGTGCCAGCAGTATCTACCCCGGGACAGGGGCCGTGAGCTCCTACGAGCAGTACTTC.

This clonotype was counted a few times. V is TRBV6-2 or TRBV6-3 and J is TRBJ2-1; tentatively, D is TRBD2 (6 bases). In germline, CDR1 is MNHEY, CDR2 SVGEGT. CDR3 length equals 14 residues. V gave up 4 bases and J gave up 7 bases, with 14 bases separating them. This CDR3 reads CASSSRAGLNEQFF. In DNA, the CDR3 is TGTGCCAGCAGTTCGAGGGCGGGGTTAAATGAGCAGTTCTTC.